Below, 8 T cell receptor beta chains from the same sample are listed, as sequenced in a study of cytomegalovirus exposure and HLA in healthy donors. Amplification used 60 Vbeta primers and 13 Jbeta primers. Assay used: immunoSEQ multiplex PCR; TCRdb lists only in-frame clones, some missing. Among 150,000 to 200,000 clones listed, roughly 73% were seen once. The specimen sequenced was PBMCs. These receptors originate from a woman in her twenties or thirties in good health and CMV-seronegative.

The gene calls are TRBV5-1 and TRBJ1-4; D not certain. The V gene's germline CDR1 is SGHRS and CDR2 YFSETQ. Between the trimmed V and J ends, which lost 0 bases and 0 bases, there was a span of 6 bases. The CDR3 covers 15 residues. The CDR3 bases are TGCGCCAGCAGCTTGGACGGTTCAACTAATGAAAAACTGTTTTTT. It encodes CASSLDGSTNEKLFF.

Here the CDR3 reads CASSGRDGSSGANVLTF. For the CDR3, the DNA is TGCGCCAGCAGCGGGCGGGACGGCAGCTCTGGGGCCAACGTCCTGACTTTC. The rearrangement joins TRBV5-1 to TRBJ2-6; perhaps TRBD2 as D (6 bases). CDR3 length: 17 residues. Germline V gene sequence: CDR1 SGHRS, CDR2 YFSETQ. Trimming removed 4 bases from V and 0 bases from J, with 14 bases in between.

J is TRBJ2-3 and V is TRBV4-2, with 9 bases lining up with TRBD2. The germline V gene has CDR1 LGHNA and CDR2 YNFKEQ. The CDR3 is 17 amino acids. The junction had 8 bases not matched to a gene; V was cut back by 0 bases and J by 4 bases. The CDR3 reads CASSQDRGGGASDTQYF. The CDR3 DNA reads as TGTGCCAGCAGCCAAGACAGGGGCGGGGGGGCGTCAGATACGCAGTATTTT.

J is TRBJ2-1 and V is TRBV9, with D maybe TRBD1 (5 bases). There are 15 residues in the CDR3. Trimming removed 0 bases from V and 7 bases from J, with 14 bases in between. Germline values: CDR1 SGDLS, CDR2 YYNGEE. This CDR3 is CASSVAGHRPNEQFF. The DNA for the CDR3 is TGTGCCAGCAGCGTAGCAGGGCACCGCCCTAATGAGCAGTTCTTC. Supplemented by reference TRBV9 and TRBJ2-1, the full variable domain reads DSGVTQTPKHLITATGQRVTLRCSPRSGDLSVYWYQQSLDQGLQFLIQYYNGEERAKGNILERFSAQQFPDLHSELNLSSLELGDSALYFCASSVAGHRPNEQFFGPGTRLTVL.

The chain has TRBV2 and TRBJ1-2, with TRBD1 matching over 7 bases. In germline, CDR1 is SNHLY, CDR2 FYNNEI. With 7 bases clipped from V and 2 bases from J, the junction kept 7 bases outside the gene matches. The CDR3 covers 14 residues. CDR3 protein: CASTKGAINYGYTF. In nucleotides, the CDR3 is TGTGCCAGCACCAAGGGGGCGATAAACTATGGCTACACCTTC.

This chain joins TRBV19 and TRBJ1-5; perhaps TRBD1 as D (5 bases). Germline CDR1 reads LNHDA; CDR2 reads SQIVND (reference sequence). The CDR3 contains 15 residues. Trimming pared 7 bases from V and 4 bases from J, leaving 17 bases between. The CDR3: CASKIGQGGNQPQHF. The CDR3 nucleotides read TGTGCCAGTAAGATAGGGCAGGGTGGAAATCAGCCCCAGCATTTT.

V is TRBV5-1 and J is TRBJ1-6; D remains unclear. Germline lookup yields CDR1 SGHRS and CDR2 YFSETQ. The V end lost 0 bases, the J end lost 7 bases, and 5 bases lay between the germline ends. The length of the CDR3 is 13 residues. Here the CDR3 reads CASSLVRNSPLHF. The CDR3 nucleotides read TGCGCCAGCAGCTTGGTCAGAAATTCACCCCTCCACTTT.

This clone was seen a handful of times. The rearrangement links TRBV7-8 to TRBJ1-1; no clear D. The CDR3 spans 14 residues. Germline CDR1 SGHVS, CDR2 FQNEAQ. The ends were cut back, 2 bases at V and 0 bases at J, with 7 bases in the middle. As DNA, the CDR3 is TGTGCCAGCAGCTTATCCGCGGTGAACACTGAAGCTTTCTTT. Translated, it gives CASSLSAVNTEAFF. The whole variable domain, remainder taken from reference TRBV7-8 and TRBJ1-1, is GAGVSQSPRYKVAKRGQDVALRCDPISGHVSLFWYQQALGQGPEFLTYFQNEAQLDKSGLPSDRFFAERPEGSVSTLKIQRTQQEDSAVYLCASSLSAVNTEAFFGQGTRLTVV.